This entry concerns a single T cell receptor (beta chain). The entry originates in a study of T cell changes during pregnancy in multiple sclerosis. The CDR3 contains 14 residues. Trimming shortened V by 2 bases and J by 0 bases, and 6 bases separated the two germline ends. Germline V gives CDR1 SGDLS, CDR2 YYNGEE. The protocol was immunoSEQ multiplex PCR, while the TCRdb copy is restricted to in-frame clones and leaves out a portion. The table shows tens of thousands of clones, with around 92% occurring only once. The receptor was isolated from a female donor with multiple sclerosis, enrolled in a pregnancy study. Here the sequenced sample was CD4+ T cells from peripheral blood mononuclear cells, taken after pregnancy. The chain recombines TRBV9 with TRBJ1-3; possibly TRBD1 for D (6 bases). CDR3 loop: CASSVGASGNTIYF. In nucleotides, the CDR3 is TGTGCCAGCAGCGTGGGGGCCTCTGGAAACACCATATATTTT.